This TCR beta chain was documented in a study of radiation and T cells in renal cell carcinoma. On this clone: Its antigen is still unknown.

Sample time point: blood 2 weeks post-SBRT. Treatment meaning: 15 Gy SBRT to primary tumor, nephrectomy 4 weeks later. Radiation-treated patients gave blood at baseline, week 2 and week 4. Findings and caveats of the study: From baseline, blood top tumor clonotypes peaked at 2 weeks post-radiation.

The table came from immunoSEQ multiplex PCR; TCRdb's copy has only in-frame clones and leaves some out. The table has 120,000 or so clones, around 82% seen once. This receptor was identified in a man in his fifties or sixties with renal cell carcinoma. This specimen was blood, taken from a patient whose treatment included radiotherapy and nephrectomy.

In DNA form, the CDR3 reads TGCGCCAGCAGCCAAGCTCCGGACAGGAGGAACACCGGGGAGCTGTTTTTT. Translated, it gives CASSQAPDRRNTGELFF. This chain joins TRBV4-1 and TRBJ2-2, with TRBD1 matching 7 bases. Trimming at V came to 1 base and at J to 1 base, leaving 6 bases not matched to a gene. CDR1 MGHRA and CDR2 YSYEKL come from the germline V gene. The CDR3 covers 17 residues.